Included here is one TCR beta chain sequence, with context. The target of this receptor is not known. No base quality information exists; no much larger clone differs at one position. As encoded in the germline V gene, CDR1 is SGHRS while CDR2 is YFSETQ. The CDR3 measures 13 amino acids from cysteine to phenylalanine. CDR3 DNA only is kept here, 39 bases in frame from base 1. V is cut by 4 bases and J by 0 bases, and the space between the germline ends is 7 bases. The data derive from a study of cytotoxic CD8 clonotypes in ibrutinib-treated CLL (dated by TCRdb to about 2021). The study in broad terms: The cohort was composed of under 12 relapsed/refractory and about 15 treatment-naive patients; IGHV unmutated status was identified in approximately 17 patients. Partial responses were observed in roughly 24 patients and complete responses in 2; after a median follow-up of around 68 months, remission was maintained in 15 or so patients and progression was observed in approximately twelve. The response samples were drawn at a median of roughly twelve months into treatment, with a range of about 6 to 36 months. Samples averaged 255,043 productive templates and some 96,000 productive rearrangements. Longitudinal samples were available for about 30% of the 86 trial participants. Cryopreserved peripheral blood mononuclear cells were collected before treatment, at response, and at either disease progression or sustained remission. Every remission and progressive disease sample was obtained while ibrutinib was still being received by the patients. The full study reports these points: Sampling times were not matched between patients in sustained remission and patients whose disease was progressing, and lymph node repertoires were not examined. At ibrutinib response clonality went up, during sustained remission it held steady, and at progression it dropped back toward baseline. Public clonotypes were rare and either shrank or stayed stable during treatment, and the rise in clonality at ibrutinib response reflected expansion of private clonotypes. Baseline clonality was found to be higher than that of age-matched healthy donors and was strongly correlated with circulating CD8+ T-cell counts.

For TCR beta library preparation, around 2 micrograms of genomic DNA were isolated from cryopreserved PBMCs. Longitudinal blood samples from CLL patients on ibrutinib monotherapy underwent high-throughput TCR beta sequencing. The patients were enrolled in a single-center, open-label phase 2 trial of ibrutinib monotherapy. Each clonotype received, on average, 10x coverage in deep resolution sequencing performed on a MiSeq, where the target depth lay between 1 in 1 million and 1 in 200,000 T cells. TCR beta libraries were generated with the immunoSEQ hsTCRB Kit. Turning to the authors' computational methods: ImmunoSEQ Data Assistant and ImmunoSEQ Analyzer were used for data analysis, and V, D and J genes were assigned according to IMGT definitions. Clonality, with values ranging from 0 to 1, was calculated as one minus the normalized Shannon entropy of productive rearrangement frequencies. Only overrepresented clonotypes making up at least 0.05% of each patient's repertoire were included in the public clonotype analysis. Roughly 12 age-matched healthy donor repertoires from immuneACCESS were used as controls for clonality. TCRdb carries this immuneACCESS record with in-frame sequences only. Its versions omit some clonotypes, under half of them owing to an unresolved V gene in the studies checked, with the rest unexplained. From that table come the V and J calls and clone size; the DNA was used to work out D and trimming. Within this sample are about 140,000 clones, with 80% of them counted one time only. The top ten constitute 6.5% to 8% of the sample.

The rearranged chain carries TRBV5-1 and TRBJ1-1; the D gene cannot be named for sure. The source is a human donor with chronic lymphocytic leukemia. Sample: PBMCs, taken after 36 months of ibrutinib treatment. The nucleotides read TGCGCCAGCAGCCTCGGGCTGAACACTGAAGCTTTCTTT. Its protein product is CASSLGLNTEAFF.